The 6 T cell receptor beta chains below were found in one sample sequenced in a study of radiotherapy plus CTLA-4 blockade in lung cancer. Produced via immunoSEQ multiplex PCR; TCRdb's table is partial and in-frame only. Seen here are 30,000 or so clones, less than 75% observed once, and the top ten hold around 4.5%. The sample here was peripheral blood, taken from a patient treated with radiotherapy plus ipilimumab. The receptors derive from a human donor with non-small cell lung cancer whose response to radiotherapy plus ipilimumab could not be evaluated.

The chain carries TRBV28 and TRBJ2-1; D may be TRBD2 (7 bases). The V gene lost 6 bases and the J gene lost 4 bases, with 13 bases spanning the gap. Looked up from germline, CDR1 is MDHEN and CDR2 is SYDVKM. CDR3 length: 14 residues. CDR3 bases: TGTGCCAGCAGCCAACGGGGGGCATACAATGAGCAGTTCTTC. Protein product: CASSQRGAYNEQFF.

The chain carries TRBV4-3 and TRBJ2-1; no firm D call. Between the trimmed V and J ends, which lost 0 bases and 6 bases, there was a span of 9 bases. CDR3 size: 14 residues. Germline CDR1 reads LGHNA; CDR2 reads YSLEER. The CDR3 DNA is TGCGCCAGCAGCCAAGAGTTAGCTAGCAATGAGCAGTTCTTC. Protein product: CASSQELASNEQFF.

V usage is TRBV6-5 and J usage is TRBJ1-3, with a weak D call TRBD1 (5 bases). The V end was cut by 5 bases, the J end by 0 bases, with 11 bases between. Germline lookup yields CDR1 MNHEY and CDR2 SVGAGI. This CDR3 spans 15 amino acids. The CDR3 loop is CASSAEGTSGNTIYF. As DNA, the CDR3 is TGTGCCAGCAGTGCGGAGGGGACCTCTGGAAACACCATATATTTT.

The rearrangement links TRBV29-1 to TRBJ2-7; weak D call: TRBD1 (6 bases). The CDR3 has 18 amino acids. Trimming took off 6 bases at V and 3 bases at J, with 30 bases between the two ends. The germline V gene encodes CDR1 SQVTM and CDR2 ANQGSEA. In nucleotides, the CDR3 is TGCAGCGTCCACCAGAGGGCCCACAGGGAAACCAACCTCTACGAGCAGTACTTC. Amino acid sequence: CSVHQRAHRETNLYEQYF.

CDR3 DNA sequence: TGTGCCACCGACCAGGGGTGGCAAGAGACCCAGTACTTC. Its protein product is CATDQGWQETQYF. The chain couples TRBV6-1 to TRBJ2-5; D possibly corresponds to TRBD1 (6 bases). The CDR3 has 13 residues. Germline V gives CDR1 MNHNS, CDR2 SASEGT. Trimming took off 10 bases at V and 2 bases at J, with 14 bases between the two ends.

The rearrangement links TRBV11-3 to TRBJ2-5; no definite D call. Germline V gene lookup returns CDR1 SGHNT and CDR2 YENEEA. This CDR3 comprises 16 residues. Trimming stripped 7 bases from V and 2 bases from J, with 20 bases between. Here the CDR3 DNA reads TGTGCCAGCACCATTAGATGGGCAGCTCTGCAAGAGACCCAGTACTTC. Its translation: CASTIRWAALQETQYF.